Given below is one T cell receptor (beta chain) in context. This specimen comes from a study of blood T cell repertoires in COVID-19. For the study at large: Spain, Italy and the United States supplied samples that represented acute and convalescent COVID-19. From T cells, B-cell-depleted T cells, or PBMCs came the material, which was cDNA or gDNA.

Source study methods: Estimated nucleated cell counts came from reference gene primer amplification. The assay was immunoSEQ multiplex PCR, and TCRdb's table has in-frame clones only and misses some. For V, J and clone size, that table is used; D and trimming come from the DNA. The table includes approximately 88,000 clones, about 70% detected once. Germline V gives CDR1 SGHTA, CDR2 FQGNSA. The CDR3 spans 15 residues. The V gene end was trimmed by 1 base and the J gene end by 4 bases; junction bases not matched to a gene: 7. V gene TRBV7-2 combines with J gene TRBJ2-7; 7 nucleotides align to TRBD1. Sequencing was performed on peripheral blood. This TCR came from a woman older than 75 with active or convalescent COVID-19. CDR3 region: CASSLVPGTVYEQYF. CDR3 nucleotide sequence: TGTGCCAGCAGCTTAGTTCCAGGGACAGTTTACGAGCAGTACTTC.